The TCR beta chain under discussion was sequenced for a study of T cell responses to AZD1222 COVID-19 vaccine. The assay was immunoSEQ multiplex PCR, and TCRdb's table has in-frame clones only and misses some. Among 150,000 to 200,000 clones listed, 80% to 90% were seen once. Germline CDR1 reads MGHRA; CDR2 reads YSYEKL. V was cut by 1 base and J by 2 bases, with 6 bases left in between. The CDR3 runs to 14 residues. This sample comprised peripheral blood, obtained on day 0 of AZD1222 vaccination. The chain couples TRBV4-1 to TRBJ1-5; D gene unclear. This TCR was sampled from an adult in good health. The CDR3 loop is CASSQGVGNQPQHF. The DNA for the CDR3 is TGCGCCAGCAGCCAAGGAGTTGGCAATCAGCCCCAGCATTTT.